This record covers a single T cell receptor beta chain. Its target is not known. The entry originates in a study of T-cell reconstitution after alpha-beta-depleted transplantation in children. Study-level results: As was reported, about two months after transplant, alpha-beta T cells came from several hundred expanded graft clones.

Trimming removed 4 bases at V and 7 bases at J, with 18 bases between. This CDR3 has 15 residues. The germline V gene encodes CDR1 MGHRA and CDR2 YSYEKL. During its preparation, the TCRbeta library received unique molecular identifiers. TCRdb called the PCR reads again in MiXCR, with one record for every CDR3 protein. The table includes 300,000 or so distinct CDR3 sequences, 23% detected once. Specimen: PBMCs, mostly from graft donor cells, collected 180 days after TCRalphabeta/CD19-depleted stem cell transplant. The V and J genes are TRBV4-1 and TRBJ2-3, with D perhaps matching TRBD1 or TRBD2 (6 bases each). The TCR originated in a male patient younger than 18 who had a stem cell transplant for acute lymphoblastic leukemia, so the T cells may come from the graft donor. The CDR3 reads CASSRSGRGGNTQYF. CDR3 nucleotide sequence: TGCGCCAGCAGCCGATCCGGGAGAGGGGGAAATACGCAGTATTTT.